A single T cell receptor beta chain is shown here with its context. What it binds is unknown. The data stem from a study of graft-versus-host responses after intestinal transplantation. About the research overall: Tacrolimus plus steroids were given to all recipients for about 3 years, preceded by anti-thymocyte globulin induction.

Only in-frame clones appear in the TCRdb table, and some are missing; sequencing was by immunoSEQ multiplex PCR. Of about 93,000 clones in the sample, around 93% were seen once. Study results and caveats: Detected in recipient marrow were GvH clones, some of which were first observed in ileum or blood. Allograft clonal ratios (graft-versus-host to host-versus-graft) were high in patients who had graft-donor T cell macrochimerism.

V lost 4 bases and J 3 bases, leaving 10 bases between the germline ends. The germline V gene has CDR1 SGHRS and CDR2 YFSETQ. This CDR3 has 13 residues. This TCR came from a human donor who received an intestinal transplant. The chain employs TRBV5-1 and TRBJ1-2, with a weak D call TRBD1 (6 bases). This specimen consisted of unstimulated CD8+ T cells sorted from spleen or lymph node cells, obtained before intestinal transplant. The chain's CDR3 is CASSGDTDYGYTF. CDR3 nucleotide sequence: TGCGCCAGCAGCGGGGACACTGACTATGGCTACACCTTC.